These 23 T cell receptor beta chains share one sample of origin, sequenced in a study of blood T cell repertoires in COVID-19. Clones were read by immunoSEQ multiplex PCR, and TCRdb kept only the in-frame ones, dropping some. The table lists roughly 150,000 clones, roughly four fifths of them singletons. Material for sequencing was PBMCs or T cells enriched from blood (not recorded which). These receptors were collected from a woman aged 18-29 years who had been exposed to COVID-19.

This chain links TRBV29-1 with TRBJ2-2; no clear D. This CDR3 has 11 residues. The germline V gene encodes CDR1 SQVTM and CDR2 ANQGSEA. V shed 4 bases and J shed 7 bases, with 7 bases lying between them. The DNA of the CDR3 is TGCAGCGTTGCGTCAGTCGGGGAGCTGTTTTTT. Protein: CSVASVGELFF.

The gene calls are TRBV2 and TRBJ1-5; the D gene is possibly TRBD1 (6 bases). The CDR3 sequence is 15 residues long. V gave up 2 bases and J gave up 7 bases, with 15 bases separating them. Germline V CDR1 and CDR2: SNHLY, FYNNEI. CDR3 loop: CASSESTGWGQPQHF. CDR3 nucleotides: TGTGCCAGCAGTGAATCCACAGGGTGGGGCCAGCCCCAGCATTTT. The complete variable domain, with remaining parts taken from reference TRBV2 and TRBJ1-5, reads EPEVTQTPSHQVTQMGQEVILRCVPISNHLYFYWYRQILGQKVEFLVSFYNNEISEKSEIFDDQFSVERPDGSNFTLKIRSTKLEDSAMYFCASSESTGWGQPQHFGDGTRLSIL.

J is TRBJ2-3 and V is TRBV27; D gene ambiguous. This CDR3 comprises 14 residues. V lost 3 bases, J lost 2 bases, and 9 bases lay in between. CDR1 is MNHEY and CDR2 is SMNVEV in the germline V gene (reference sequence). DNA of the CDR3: TGTGCCAGCAGTTTCTCAGCGTTCACAGATACGCAGTATTTT. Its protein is CASSFSAFTDTQYF.

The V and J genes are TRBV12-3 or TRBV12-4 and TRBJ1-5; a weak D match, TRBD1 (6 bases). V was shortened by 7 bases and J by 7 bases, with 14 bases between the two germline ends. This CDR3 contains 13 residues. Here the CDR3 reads CASTPGARQPQHF. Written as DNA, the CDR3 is TGTGCCAGCACCCCAGGGGCTAGGCAGCCCCAGCATTTT.

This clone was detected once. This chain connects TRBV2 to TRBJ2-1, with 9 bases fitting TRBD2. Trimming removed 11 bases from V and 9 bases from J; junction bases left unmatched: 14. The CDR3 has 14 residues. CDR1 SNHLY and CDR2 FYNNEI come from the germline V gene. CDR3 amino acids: CAASWREGGGEQFF. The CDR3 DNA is TGTGCCGCGAGCTGGCGGGAGGGAGGTGGTGAGCAGTTCTTC. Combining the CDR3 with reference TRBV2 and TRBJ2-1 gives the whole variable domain EPEVTQTPSHQVTQMGQEVILRCVPISNHLYFYWYRQILGQKVEFLVSFYNNEISEKSEIFDDQFSVERPDGSNFTLKIRSTKLEDSAMYFCAASWREGGGEQFFGPGTRLTVL.

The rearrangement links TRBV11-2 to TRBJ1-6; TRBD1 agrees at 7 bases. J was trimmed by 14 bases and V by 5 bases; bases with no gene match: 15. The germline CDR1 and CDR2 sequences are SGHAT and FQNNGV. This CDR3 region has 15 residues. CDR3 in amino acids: CASSQPGTAFRALHF. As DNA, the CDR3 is TGTGCCAGCAGCCAACCGGGGACAGCTTTTCGGGCCCTCCACTTT.

The DNA of the CDR3 is TGTGCCAGCAGCTCGTTCGGGGGTACGCAGTATTTT. This codes for CASSSFGGTQYF. The rearrangement uses TRBV7-9 and TRBJ2-3; possible D gene TRBD2, 6 bases. CDR1 and CDR2 (germline): SEHNR, FQNEAQ (reference sequence). CDR3 length: 12 amino acids. V was shortened by 4 bases and J by 8 bases, with 10 bases between the two germline ends. Drawing the rest from reference TRBV7-9 and TRBJ2-3, the complete variable domain is DTGVSQNPRHKITKRGQNVTFRCDPISEHNRLYWYRQTLGQGPEFLTYFQNEAQLEKSRLLSDRFSAERPKGSFSTLEIQRTEQGDSAMYLCASSSFGGTQYFGPGTRLTVL.

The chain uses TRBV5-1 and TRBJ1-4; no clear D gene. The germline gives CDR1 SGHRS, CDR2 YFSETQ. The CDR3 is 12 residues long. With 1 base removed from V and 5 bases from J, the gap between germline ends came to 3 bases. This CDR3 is CASSLLNEKLFF. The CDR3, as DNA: TGCGCCAGCAGCTTGTTAAATGAAAAACTGTTTTTT.

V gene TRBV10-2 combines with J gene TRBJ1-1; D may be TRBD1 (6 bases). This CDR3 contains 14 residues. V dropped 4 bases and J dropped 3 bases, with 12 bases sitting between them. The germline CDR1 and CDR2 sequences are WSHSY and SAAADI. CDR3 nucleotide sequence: TGCGCCAGCAGTGGAGGACAGATGTACACTGAAGCTTTCTTT. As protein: CASSGGQMYTEAFF.

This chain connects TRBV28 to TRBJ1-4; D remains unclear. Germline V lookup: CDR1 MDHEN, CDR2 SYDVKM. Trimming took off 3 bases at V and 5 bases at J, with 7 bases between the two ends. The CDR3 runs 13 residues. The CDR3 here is CASSFYSNEKLFF. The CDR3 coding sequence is TGTGCCAGCAGTTTCTATTCGAATGAAAAACTGTTTTTT.

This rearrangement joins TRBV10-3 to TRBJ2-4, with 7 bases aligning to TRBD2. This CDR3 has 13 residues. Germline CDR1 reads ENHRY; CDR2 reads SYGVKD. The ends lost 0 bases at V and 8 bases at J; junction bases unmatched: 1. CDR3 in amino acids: CAISESAGDIQYF. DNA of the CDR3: TGTGCCATCAGTGAGTCCGCGGGGGACATTCAGTACTTC.

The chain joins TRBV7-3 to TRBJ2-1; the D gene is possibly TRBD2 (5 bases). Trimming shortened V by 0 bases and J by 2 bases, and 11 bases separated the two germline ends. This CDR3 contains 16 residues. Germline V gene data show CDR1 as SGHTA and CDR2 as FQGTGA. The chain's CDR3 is CASSLTGGHTYNEQFF. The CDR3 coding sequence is TGTGCCAGCAGCTTAACGGGCGGGCATACCTACAATGAGCAGTTCTTC.

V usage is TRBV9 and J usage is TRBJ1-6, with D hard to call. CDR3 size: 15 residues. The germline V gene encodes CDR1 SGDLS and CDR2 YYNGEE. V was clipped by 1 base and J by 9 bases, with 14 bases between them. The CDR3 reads CASSVNGGFGSPLHF. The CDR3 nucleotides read TGTGCCAGCAGCGTAAATGGCGGCTTCGGTTCACCCCTCCACTTT.

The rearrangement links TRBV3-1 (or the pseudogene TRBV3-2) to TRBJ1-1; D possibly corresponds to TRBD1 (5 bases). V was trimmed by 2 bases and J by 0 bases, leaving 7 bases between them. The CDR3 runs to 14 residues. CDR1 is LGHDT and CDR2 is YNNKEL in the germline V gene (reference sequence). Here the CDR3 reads CASSQPDMNTEAFF. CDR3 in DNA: TGTGCCAGCAGCCAACCGGACATGAACACTGAAGCTTTCTTT.

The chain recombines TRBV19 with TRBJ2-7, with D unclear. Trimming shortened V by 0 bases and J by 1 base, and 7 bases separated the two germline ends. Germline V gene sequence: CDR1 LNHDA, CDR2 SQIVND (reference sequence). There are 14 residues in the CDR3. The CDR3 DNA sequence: TGTGCCAGTAGTATAGATGCGGAATCCTACGAGCAGTACTTC. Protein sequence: CASSIDAESYEQYF.

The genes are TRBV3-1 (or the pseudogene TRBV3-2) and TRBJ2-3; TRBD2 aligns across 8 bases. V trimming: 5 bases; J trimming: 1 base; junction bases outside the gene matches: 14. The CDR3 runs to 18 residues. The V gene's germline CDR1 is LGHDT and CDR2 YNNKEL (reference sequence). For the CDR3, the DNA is TGTGCCAGCAGCTCAAGAGGTACTAGCGGTAAACGCACAGATACGCAGTATTTT. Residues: CASSSRGTSGKRTDTQYF.

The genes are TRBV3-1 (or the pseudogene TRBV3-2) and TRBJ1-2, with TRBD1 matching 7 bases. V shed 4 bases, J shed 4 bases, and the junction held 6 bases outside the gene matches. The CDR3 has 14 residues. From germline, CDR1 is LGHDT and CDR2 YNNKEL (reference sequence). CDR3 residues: CASSPGQLVYGYTF. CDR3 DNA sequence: TGTGCCAGCAGCCCGGGACAGTTGGTCTATGGCTACACCTTC.

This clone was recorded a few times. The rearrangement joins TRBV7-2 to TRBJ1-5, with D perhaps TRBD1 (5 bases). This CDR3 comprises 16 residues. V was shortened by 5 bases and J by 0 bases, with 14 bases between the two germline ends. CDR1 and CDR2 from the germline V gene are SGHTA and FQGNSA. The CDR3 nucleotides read TGTGCCAGCAGCCTGGCGGGACCTAATAGCAATCAGCCCCAGCATTTT. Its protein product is CASSLAGPNSNQPQHF.

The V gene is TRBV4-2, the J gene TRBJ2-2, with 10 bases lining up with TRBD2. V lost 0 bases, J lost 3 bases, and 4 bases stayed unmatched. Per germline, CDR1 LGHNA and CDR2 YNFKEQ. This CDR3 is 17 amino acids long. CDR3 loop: CASSQDKGLADTGELFF. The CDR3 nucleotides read TGTGCCAGCAGCCAAGATAAAGGACTAGCGGACACCGGGGAGCTGTTTTTT.

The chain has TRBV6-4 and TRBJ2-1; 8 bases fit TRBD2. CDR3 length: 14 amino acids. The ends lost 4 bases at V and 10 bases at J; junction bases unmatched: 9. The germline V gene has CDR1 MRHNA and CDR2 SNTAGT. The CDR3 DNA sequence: TGTGCCAGCAGTGTACCGGGACTAGGAGACGAGCAGTTCTTC. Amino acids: CASSVPGLGDEQFF.

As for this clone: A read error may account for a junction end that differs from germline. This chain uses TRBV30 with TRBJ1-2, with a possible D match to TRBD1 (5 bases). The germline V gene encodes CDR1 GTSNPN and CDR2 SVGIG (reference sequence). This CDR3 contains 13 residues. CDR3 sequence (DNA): TGTGCCTGGAGATCGGAACGGACCCGGGACTATCATTTC. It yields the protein CAWRSERTRDYHF. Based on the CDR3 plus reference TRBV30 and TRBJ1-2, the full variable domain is SQTIHQWPATLVQPVGSPLSLECTVEGTSNPNLYWYRQAAGRGLQLLFYSVGIGQISSEVPQNLSASRPQDRQFILSSKKLLLSDSGFYLCAWRSERTRDYHFGSGTRLTVV.

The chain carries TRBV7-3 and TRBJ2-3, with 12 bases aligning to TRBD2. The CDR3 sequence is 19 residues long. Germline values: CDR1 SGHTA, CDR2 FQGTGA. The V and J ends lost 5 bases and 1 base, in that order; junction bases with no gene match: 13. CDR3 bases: TGTGCCAGCAGCCCCATGACTAGCGGGGGACCCTCTCGCACAGATACGCAGTATTTT. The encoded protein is CASSPMTSGGPSRTDTQYF.

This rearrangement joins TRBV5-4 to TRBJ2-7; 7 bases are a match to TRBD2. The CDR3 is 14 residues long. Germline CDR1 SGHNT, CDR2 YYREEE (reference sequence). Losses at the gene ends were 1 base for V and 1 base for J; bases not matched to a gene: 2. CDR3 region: CASSLTSASYEQYF. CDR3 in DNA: TGTGCCAGCAGCTTGACTAGCGCGTCCTACGAGCAGTACTTC.